This T cell receptor beta chain was sequenced during a study of OX40 agonist ivuxolimab in advanced cancers. This CDR3 contains 11 residues. With 7 bases removed from V and 4 bases from J, the gap between germline ends came to 7 bases. Germline CDR1 SNHLY, CDR2 FYNNEI. Profiled with immunoSEQ multiplex PCR; TCRdb holds only in-frame clones, not every one. The sample shows under 25,000 clones, 70% to 80% of them seen only once. The TCR was taken from an adult with an advanced solid tumor such as melanoma, head and neck, liver or kidney cancer. The V call is TRBV2, the J call TRBJ1-2; unclear D gene. Here the sequenced sample was CD4+ or CD8+ T cells sorted from blood, taken in a trial of the OX40 agonist ivuxolimab. The CDR3 loop reads CASIEGYGYTF. CDR3 nucleotides: TGTGCCAGCATAGAGGGCTATGGCTACACCTTC.